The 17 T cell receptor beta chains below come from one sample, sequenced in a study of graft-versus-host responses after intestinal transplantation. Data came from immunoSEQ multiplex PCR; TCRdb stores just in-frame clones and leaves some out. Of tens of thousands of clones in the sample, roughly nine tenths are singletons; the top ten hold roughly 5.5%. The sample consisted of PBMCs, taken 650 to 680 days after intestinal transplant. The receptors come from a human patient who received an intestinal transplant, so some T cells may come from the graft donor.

In nucleotides, the CDR3 is TGTGCCAGCAGTAGAGGGACAGGGGGAAACAATCAGCCCCAGCATTTT. This translates into CASSRGTGGNNQPQHF. The chain couples TRBV2 to TRBJ1-5, with 11 bases fitting TRBD1. The CDR3 totals 16 residues. The germline V gene encodes CDR1 SNHLY and CDR2 FYNNEI. The J segment lost 3 bases and the V segment lost 5 bases, leaving 6 bases of the junction unmatched.

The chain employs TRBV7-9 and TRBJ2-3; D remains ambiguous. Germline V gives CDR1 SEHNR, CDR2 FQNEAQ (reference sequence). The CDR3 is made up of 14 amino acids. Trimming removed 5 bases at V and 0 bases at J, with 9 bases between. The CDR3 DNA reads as TGTGCCAGCAGCAGGGCCCCTAGCACAGATACGCAGTATTTT. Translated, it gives CASSRAPSTDTQYF.

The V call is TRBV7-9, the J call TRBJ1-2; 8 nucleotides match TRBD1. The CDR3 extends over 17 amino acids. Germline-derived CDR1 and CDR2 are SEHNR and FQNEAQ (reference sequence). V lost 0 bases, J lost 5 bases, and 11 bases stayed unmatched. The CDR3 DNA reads TGTGCCAGCAGCTTAGCTAGGGGGGACAGGTCGAGGTATGGCTACACCTTC. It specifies CASSLARGDRSRYGYTF.

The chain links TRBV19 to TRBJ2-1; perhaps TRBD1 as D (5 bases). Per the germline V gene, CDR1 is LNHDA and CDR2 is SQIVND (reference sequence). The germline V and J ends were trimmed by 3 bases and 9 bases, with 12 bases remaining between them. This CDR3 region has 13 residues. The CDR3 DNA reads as TGTGCCAGTAGTATCGGACAACATGGTGAGCAGTTCTTC. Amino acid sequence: CASSIGQHGEQFF.

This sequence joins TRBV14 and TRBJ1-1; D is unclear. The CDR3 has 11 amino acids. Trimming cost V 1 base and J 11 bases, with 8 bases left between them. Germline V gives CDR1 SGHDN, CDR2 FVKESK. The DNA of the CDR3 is TGTGCCAGCAGCCAAGGTCGTCAGGCTTTCTTT. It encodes CASSQGRQAFF.

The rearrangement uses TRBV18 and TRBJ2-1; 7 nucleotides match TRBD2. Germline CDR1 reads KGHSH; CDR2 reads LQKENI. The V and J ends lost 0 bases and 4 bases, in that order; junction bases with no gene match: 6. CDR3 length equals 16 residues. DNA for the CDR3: TGTGCCAGCTCACCACCGGGCGGGGGAGGTTACAATGAGCAGTTCTTC. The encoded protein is CASSPPGGGGYNEQFF. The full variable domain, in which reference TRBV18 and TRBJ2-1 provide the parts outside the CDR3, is NAGVMQNPRHLVRRRGQEARLRCSPMKGHSHVYWYRQLPEEGLKFMVYLQKENIIDESGMPKERFSAEFPKEGPSILRIQQVVRGDSAAYFCASSPPGGGGYNEQFFGPGTRLTVL.

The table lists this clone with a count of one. The CDR3, as DNA: TGCAGTGCCCGGTCCGAGTACACCATATATTTT. This encodes CSARSEYTIYF. The chain couples TRBV20-1 to TRBJ1-3; no clear D. The germline gives CDR1 DFQATT, CDR2 SNEGSKA (reference sequence). The CDR3 is made up of 11 amino acids. The V end was cut by 6 bases, the J end by 8 bases, with 11 bases between.

This chain's CDR3 is CASSDRGYNEKLFF. The CDR3 nucleotides read TGTGCCAGCTCCGACAGGGGATATAATGAAAAACTGTTTTTT. This chain links TRBV18 with TRBJ1-4; 8 bases line up with TRBD1. J gave up 4 bases and V 6 bases, and 4 bases lay outside the gene matches. CDR1 KGHSH and CDR2 LQKENI come from the germline V gene. The CDR3 has 14 residues.

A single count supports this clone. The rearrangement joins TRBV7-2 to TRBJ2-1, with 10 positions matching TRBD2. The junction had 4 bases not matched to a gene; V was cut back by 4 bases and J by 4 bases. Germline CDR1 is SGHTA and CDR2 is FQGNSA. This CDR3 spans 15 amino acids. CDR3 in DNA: TGTGCCAGCAGCTCGACTAGCGGGCGTTACAATGAGCAGTTCTTC. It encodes CASSSTSGRYNEQFF.

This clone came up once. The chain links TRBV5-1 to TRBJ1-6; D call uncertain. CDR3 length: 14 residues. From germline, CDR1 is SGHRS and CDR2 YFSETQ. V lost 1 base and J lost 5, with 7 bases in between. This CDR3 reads CASSLTMDNSPLHF. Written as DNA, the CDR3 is TGCGCCAGCAGCTTGACAATGGATAATTCACCCCTCCACTTT.

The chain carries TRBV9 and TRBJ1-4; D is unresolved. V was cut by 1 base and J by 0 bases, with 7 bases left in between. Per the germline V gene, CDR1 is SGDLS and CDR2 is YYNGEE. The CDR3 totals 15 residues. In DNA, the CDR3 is TGTGCCAGCAGCGTATTAGGGACAACTAATGAAAAACTGTTTTTT. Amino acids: CASSVLGTTNEKLFF.

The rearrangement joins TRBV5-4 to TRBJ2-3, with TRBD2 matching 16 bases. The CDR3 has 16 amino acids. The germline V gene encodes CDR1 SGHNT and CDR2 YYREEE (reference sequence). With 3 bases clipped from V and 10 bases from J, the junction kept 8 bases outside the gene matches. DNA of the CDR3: TGTGCCAGCAGCTGGGGACTAGCGGGGGGGGAATTGGCGCAGTATTTT. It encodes CASSWGLAGGELAQYF.

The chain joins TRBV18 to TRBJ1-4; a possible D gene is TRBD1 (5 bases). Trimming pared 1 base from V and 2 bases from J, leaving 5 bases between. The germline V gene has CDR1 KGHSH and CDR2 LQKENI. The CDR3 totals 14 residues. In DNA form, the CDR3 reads TGTGCCAGCTCACCACAGGGGACTAATGAAAAACTGTTTTTT. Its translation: CASSPQGTNEKLFF.

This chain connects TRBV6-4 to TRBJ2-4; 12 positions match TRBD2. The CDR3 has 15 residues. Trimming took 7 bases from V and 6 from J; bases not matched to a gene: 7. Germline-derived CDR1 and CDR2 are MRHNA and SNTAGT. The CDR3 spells CASTRLAGVGNIQYF. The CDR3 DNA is TGTGCCAGCACCAGACTAGCGGGGGTAGGAAACATTCAGTACTTC.

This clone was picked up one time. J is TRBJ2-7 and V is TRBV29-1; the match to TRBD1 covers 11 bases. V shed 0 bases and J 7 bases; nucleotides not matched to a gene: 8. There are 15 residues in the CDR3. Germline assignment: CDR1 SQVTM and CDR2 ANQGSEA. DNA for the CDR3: TGCAGCGTTGAAGACCCTCGGACAGGGGGCTATGAGCAGTACTTC. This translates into CSVEDPRTGGYEQYF.

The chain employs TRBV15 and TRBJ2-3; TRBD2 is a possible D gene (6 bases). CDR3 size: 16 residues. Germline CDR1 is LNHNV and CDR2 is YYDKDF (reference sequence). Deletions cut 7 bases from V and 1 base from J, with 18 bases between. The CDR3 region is CATTPPPGVGTDTQYF. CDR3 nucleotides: TGTGCCACCACGCCGCCCCCGGGGGTCGGCACAGATACGCAGTATTTT.

The CDR3 region is CASSPRGGGNQPQHF. The CDR3 region has the DNA TGTGCCAGCAGCCCCCGGGGGGGCGGCAATCAGCCCCAGCATTTT. The genes are TRBV7-2 and TRBJ1-5, with D perhaps matching TRBD1 (6 bases). The CDR3 has 15 amino acids. In germline, CDR1 is SGHTA, CDR2 FQGNSA. Trimming pared 5 bases from V and 2 bases from J, leaving 13 bases between. Combining the CDR3 with reference TRBV7-2 and TRBJ1-5 gives the whole variable domain GAGVSQSPSNKVTEKGKDVELRCDPISGHTALYWYRQSLGQGLEFLIYFQGNSAPDKSGLPSDRFSAERTGGSVSTLTIQRTQQEDSAVYLCASSPRGGGNQPQHFGDGTRLSIL.